A selection of T cell receptor beta chains follows, all from one sample in a study of PD-L1 blockade in urothelial cancer. TCRdb's copy holds only in-frame clones and misses some; the assay was immunoSEQ multiplex PCR. The table has about 22,000 clones, approximately 90% seen once. Sequencing used PBMCs, obtained around atezolizumab (anti-PD-L1) treatment. These receptors all come from a woman in her fifties or sixties with urothelial cancer. Each CDR3 is given with its conserved first and last residue. The order of the fields is J gene, V gene, D gene, clone size, CDR3 DNA, CDR3 protein. D genes are given only for firm matches. For some rows the clone size is stated as once, few or many, or as a class when expanded; others skip it.

TRBJ2-3 | TRBV4-2 | TRBD2 | - | TGTGCCAGCAGCCCCCCTCGGACTAGCGGCACAGATACGCAGTATTTT | CASSPPRTSGTDTQYF
TRBJ1-2 | TRBV5-1 | - | - | TGCGCCAGCAGCTTCAGGGCGCCTCTGGATGGCTACACCTTC | CASSFRAPLDGYTF
TRBJ1-1 | TRBV15 | - | - | TGTGCCACCAGCAAGGAGGTGCTGAACACTGAAGCTTTCTTT | CATSKEVLNTEAFF
TRBJ2-7 | TRBV5-6 | TRBD2 | - | TGTGCCAGCAGCTTTGGACTAGCGGGAGGGGAGCAGTACTTC | CASSFGLAGGEQYF
TRBJ2-2 | TRBV2 | TRBD1 | - | TGTGCCCGACAAAGGCAGGGGGAGGGGGAGCTGTTTTTT | CARQRQGEGELFF
TRBJ2-1 | TRBV5-4 | TRBD2 | - | TGTGCCAGCAGCTTGGGACTAGCGGGATACTACAATGAGCAGTTCTTC | CASSLGLAGYYNEQFF
TRBJ1-1 | TRBV19 | - | - | TGTGCCAGTACCGCCCCAGGAAAGAACACTGAAGCTTTCTTT | CASTAPGKNTEAFF
TRBJ2-7 | TRBV19 | TRBD2 | - | TGTGCCAGTAGTATAACCGTGCGGGGGTTCTACGAGCAGTACTTC | CASSITVRGFYEQYF
TRBJ1-1 | TRBV19 | - | - | TGTGCCAGTAAGATACAGAGGACTGTACCTGAAGCTTTCTTT | CASKIQRTVPEAFF
TRBJ2-3 | TRBV29-1 | TRBD1 | - | TGCAGCGTTGGAGGACAGGGGGATGCTAGCACAGATACGCAGTATTTT | CSVGGQGDASTDTQYF
TRBJ2-7 | TRBV5-6 | - | - | TGTGCCAGCAGCTTCTCTCCCGAGCAGTACTTC | CASSFSPEQYF
TRBJ1-1 | TRBV7-8 | - | - | TGTGCCAGCAGCGCTAGTCACCCGAACACTGAAGCTTTCTTT | CASSASHPNTEAFF
TRBJ2-1 | TRBV5-1 | TRBD2 | - | TGCGCCAGCAGCTCGGGACTAGCGGCTCTGAGCTCCTACAATGAGCAGTTCTTC | CASSSGLAALSSYNEQFF
TRBJ1-1 | TRBV7-2 | - | - | TGTGCCAGCAGCTTCGGCGGGGGGGACACTGAAGCTTTCTTT | CASSFGGGDTEAFF
TRBJ2-1 | TRBV7-3 | TRBD2 | once | TGTGCCAGCAGCTTAAGAGCGGGGGGAAACAATGAGCAGTTCTTC | CASSLRAGGNNEQFF
TRBJ2-1 | TRBV5-1 | TRBD2 | - | TGCGCCAGCAGCTGGGAGCGGGAGCCGTACAATGAGCAGTTCTTC | CASSWEREPYNEQFF
TRBJ1-1 | TRBV5-4 | - | - | TGTGCCAGCAGATTCGCAGGGTCCGACACTGAAGCTTTCTTT | CASRFAGSDTEAFF
TRBJ1-1 | TRBV6-5 | - | - | TGTGCCAGCAGTTACTCGGGGGCAAACACTGAAGCTTTCTTT | CASSYSGANTEAFF
TRBJ2-1 | TRBV19 | TRBD2 | - | TGTGCCAGTAGTAGACTAGCGGGAGGTTTAAGGGATGAGCAGTTCTTC | CASSRLAGGLRDEQFF
TRBJ2-3 | TRBV4-3 | TRBD2 | - | TGCGCCAGCAGCCAAGATCTAGCGGGGCTCACAGATACGCAGTATTTT | CASSQDLAGLTDTQYF
TRBJ2-1 | TRBV12-5 | - | once | TGTGCTAGTGGTTTGTCCGGGACATTACGTTACAATGAGCAGTTCTTC | CASGLSGTLRYNEQFF
TRBJ2-1 | TRBV7-9 | TRBD1 | - | TGTGCCAGCAGCGACAGGGGAAATGAGCAGTTCTTC | CASSDRGNEQFF
TRBJ2-7 | TRBV21-1 | - | - | TGTGCCAGCAGCGGACAGGGCTCCTACGAGCAGTACTTC | CASSGQGSYEQYF
TRBJ1-2 | TRBV4-1 | - | - | TGCGCCAGCAGCCAAGTCGGGGGGGACCATGGCTACACCTTC | CASSQVGGDHGYTF
TRBJ1-5 | TRBV6-1 | TRBD1 | - | TGTGCCAGCAGCTGGACAGGGGGCAATCAGCCCCAGCATTTT | CASSWTGGNQPQHF
TRBJ2-1 | TRBV19 | - | - | TGTGCCAGTAGTACCGCCGGACTAGGGGGTTACAATGAGCAGTTCTTC | CASSTAGLGGYNEQFF
TRBJ2-2 | TRBV7-6 | TRBD1 | - | TGTGCCAGCAGCATCGGGACAGGGTATACCGGGGAGCTGTTTTTT | CASSIGTGYTGELFF